The next 23 T cell receptor beta chains were all read from a single sample in a study of OX40 agonist ivuxolimab in advanced cancers. Profiled with immunoSEQ multiplex PCR; TCRdb holds only in-frame clones, not every one. Of about 77,000 clones listed, more than 75% are singletons. The specimen was CD4+ or CD8+ T cells sorted from blood, collected in a trial of the OX40 agonist ivuxolimab. The receptors originated from an adult with an advanced solid tumor such as melanoma, head and neck, liver or kidney cancer.

The chain couples TRBV7-2 to TRBJ1-2, with D possibly matching TRBD1 (6 bases). Germline CDR1 SGHTA, CDR2 FQGNSA. This CDR3 has 13 residues. V shed 6 bases and J shed 7 bases, with 15 bases lying between them. As DNA, the CDR3 is TGTGCCAGCAGACCCAGGGGTGGGAGTGGCTACACCTTC. Its translation: CASRPRGGSGYTF.

This chain connects TRBV19 to TRBJ2-4, with 7 positions matching TRBD1. The ends lost 5 bases at V and 5 bases at J; junction bases unmatched: 3. Germline CDR1 and CDR2: LNHDA and SQIVND (reference sequence). CDR3 length: 13 amino acids. The CDR3, as DNA: TGTGCCAGTAGTTACAGGGGCCAAAACATTCAGTACTTC. As protein: CASSYRGQNIQYF. The full variable domain, rest sourced from reference TRBV19 and TRBJ2-4, is DGGITQSPKYLFRKEGQNVTLSCEQNLNHDAMYWYRQDPGQGLRLIYYSQIVNDFQKGDIAEGYSVSREKKESFPLTVTSAQKNPTAFYLCASSYRGQNIQYFGAGTRLSVL.

The chain couples TRBV19 to TRBJ1-1; D is unresolved. With 4 bases removed from V and 1 base from J, the gap between germline ends came to 16 bases. The CDR3 is made up of 16 amino acids. CDR1 and CDR2 from the germline V gene are LNHDA and SQIVND (reference sequence). The CDR3 here is CASSKVGSLPNTEAFF. DNA of the CDR3: TGTGCCAGTAGTAAGGTGGGGAGCTTACCGAACACTGAAGCTTTCTTT.

The V call is TRBV5-6, the J call TRBJ1-5; 10 bases fit TRBD1. In germline, CDR1 is SGHDT, CDR2 YYEEEE. V gave up 2 bases and J gave up 7 bases; unmatched junction bases: 6. This CDR3 comprises 15 residues. In DNA, the CDR3 is TGTGCCAGCAGCTTAAGACAGGGGGCTAGGCAGCCCCAGCATTTT. Its translation: CASSLRQGARQPQHF.

The chain recombines TRBV5-1 with TRBJ2-1; 13 nucleotides align to TRBD2. The CDR3 is made up of 15 amino acids. Per germline, CDR1 SGHRS and CDR2 YFSETQ. The J segment lost 6 bases and the V segment lost 3 bases, leaving 3 bases of the junction unmatched. CDR3 sequence (DNA): TGCGCCAGCAGCTGGACTAGCGGGGGAACCAATGAGCAGTTCTTC. This translates into CASSWTSGGTNEQFF.

The chain employs TRBV27 and TRBJ2-2, with D tentatively TRBD1 or TRBD2 (5 bases each). The CDR3 consists of 16 residues. Trimming took 5 bases from V and 4 from J, leaving 17 bases between them. Per germline, CDR1 MNHEY and CDR2 SMNVEV (reference sequence). This CDR3 reads CASSEFLGRSTGELFF. The CDR3 DNA sequence: TGTGCCAGCAGTGAATTTCTGGGACGTAGCACCGGGGAGCTGTTTTTT.

This clone was counted between two and nine times. The rearrangement links TRBV6-1 to TRBJ2-1, with 7 bases aligning to TRBD2. CDR1 and CDR2 (germline): MNHNS, SASEGT. The CDR3 has 13 amino acids. Trimming took 8 bases from V and 6 from J; bases not matched to a gene: 7. For the CDR3, the DNA is TGTGCCAGCGGGGGGGGACTGTTCAATGAGCAGTTCTTC. Translation gives CASGGGLFNEQFF.

The chain uses TRBV28 and TRBJ2-7; 8 nucleotides align to TRBD2. Germline V CDR1 and CDR2: MDHEN, SYDVKM. The CDR3 consists of 12 residues. Trimming removed 7 bases from V and 1 base from J; junction bases left unmatched: 0. The CDR3 is CASTSGSYEQYF. The CDR3 bases are TGTGCCAGCACTAGCGGGTCCTACGAGCAGTACTTC. The whole variable domain, filled in from reference TRBV28 and TRBJ2-7, reads DVKVTQSSRYLVKRTGEKVFLECVQDMDHENMFWYRQDPGLGLRLIYFSYDVKMKEKGDIPEGYSVSREKKERFSLILESASTNQTSMYLCASTSGSYEQYFGPGTRLTVT.

V gene TRBV9 combines with J gene TRBJ1-2; a weak D match, TRBD1 (6 bases). V lost 3 bases, J lost 8 bases, and 11 bases lay in between. The CDR3 has 12 residues. CDR1 SGDLS and CDR2 YYNGEE come from the germline V gene. The CDR3 spells CASSGQARGYTF. The DNA of the CDR3 is TGTGCCAGCAGCGGACAGGCTAGAGGCTACACCTTC.

The chain employs TRBV7-6 and TRBJ2-7, with 15 positions matching TRBD2. This CDR3 has 16 residues. Germline trimming cut 5 bases from V and 5 bases from J; bases unmatched to any gene: 7. Germline-derived CDR1 and CDR2 are SGHVS and FNYEAQ. CDR3 sequence (DNA): TGTGCCAGCAGCCTCGGGACTAGCGGGGGGCCAGACGAGCAGTACTTC. This encodes CASSLGTSGGPDEQYF.

The chain employs TRBV27 and TRBJ2-5; D is possibly TRBD1 or TRBD2 (5 bases each). Germline CDR1 and CDR2: MNHEY and SMNVEV (reference sequence). This CDR3 comprises 13 residues. V gave up 5 bases and J gave up 2 bases, with 9 bases separating them. CDR3 region: CASSLGVQETQYF. The CDR3 nucleotides are TGTGCCAGCAGTCTGGGGGTACAAGAGACCCAGTACTTC.

This clone has only a few counts. J is TRBJ2-5 and V is TRBV18; 15 bases match TRBD2. This CDR3 comprises 17 residues. Germline CDR1 KGHSH, CDR2 LQKENI. Trimming took 3 bases from V and 5 from J; bases not matched to a gene: 7. The CDR3 DNA sequence: TGTGCCAGCTCACCTACGGGACTAGCGGGGGGTCTTGAGACCCAGTACTTC. Its protein product is CASSPTGLAGGLETQYF.

The V gene is TRBV5-4, the J gene TRBJ2-1, with 9 bases matching TRBD2. The V segment lost 3 bases and the J segment 8 bases; nucleotides outside the gene matches: 9. In germline, CDR1 is SGHNT, CDR2 YYREEE (reference sequence). CDR3 length: 15 residues. The DNA for the CDR3 is TGTGCCAGCAGCTCGATAGCGGGAGTTAGGGATGAGCAGTTCTTC. Translating it yields CASSSIAGVRDEQFF.

About this clone itself: At the DNA level, this CDR3 is encoded by other sequences in the same sample as well. The CDR3 spells CASSLGEGNQPQHF. CDR3 nucleotides: TGTGCCAGCAGCCTCGGAGAGGGCAATCAGCCCCAGCATTTT. V and J are TRBV7-6 and TRBJ1-5; D call uncertain. CDR3 length equals 14 residues. V was cut by 5 bases and J by 2 bases, with 10 bases left in between. Germline CDR1 is SGHVS and CDR2 is FNYEAQ. The full variable domain, its missing parts supplied by reference TRBV7-6 and TRBJ1-5, is GAGVSQSPRYKVTKRGQDVALRCDPISGHVSLYWYRQALGQGPEFLTYFNYEAQQDKSGLPNDRFSAERPEGSISTLTIQRTEQRDSAMYRCASSLGEGNQPQHFGDGTRLSIL.

V and J are TRBV29-1 and TRBJ2-1, with unresolved D. Germline V gene data show CDR1 as SQVTM and CDR2 as ANQGSEA. Trimming left V 4 bases short and J 10 bases short, with 2 bases between. This CDR3 spans 8 amino acids. The CDR3 protein is CSVGEQFF. Written as DNA, the CDR3 is TGCAGCGTTGGGGAGCAGTTCTTC.

This clone was observed once. The gene calls are TRBV2 and TRBJ2-7, with TRBD1 as a possible D gene (5 bases). Germline V gene data show CDR1 as SNHLY and CDR2 as FYNNEI. Trimming stripped 6 bases from V and 2 bases from J, with 11 bases between. The CDR3 totals 13 residues. CDR3 bases: TGTGCCAGCAGCCAGGGTTACCCCTACGAGCAGTACTTC. This encodes CASSQGYPYEQYF.

This chain links TRBV7-6 with TRBJ1-6, with 9 bases lining up with TRBD1. From germline, CDR1 is SGHVS and CDR2 FNYEAQ. V trimming: 3 bases; J trimming: 7 bases; junction bases outside the gene matches: 4. CDR3 size: 15 residues. As DNA, the CDR3 is TGTGCCAGCAGCTTGGGGGGACAGGGAAATTCACCCCTCCACTTT. Its translation: CASSLGGQGNSPLHF.

V and J are TRBV27 and TRBJ2-6, with 9 bases lining up with TRBD1. The germline V gene encodes CDR1 MNHEY and CDR2 SMNVEV (reference sequence). This CDR3 contains 20 residues. V was clipped by 3 bases and J by 2 bases; unmatched bases: 14. This chain's CDR3 is CASSFRGTGRTTPGANVLTF. In nucleotides, the CDR3 is TGTGCCAGCAGTTTCCGGGGGACAGGGAGGACTACTCCTGGGGCCAACGTCCTGACTTTC.

The chain has TRBV7-2 and TRBJ1-4; no definite D call. The CDR3 is 17 residues long. The V end was cut by 0 bases, the J end by 0 bases, with 11 bases between. CDR1 is SGHTA, CDR2 FQGNSA, per germline. CDR3 sequence: CASSLAFPPATNEKLFF. The DNA for the CDR3 is TGTGCCAGCAGCTTAGCGTTCCCTCCAGCAACTAATGAAAAACTGTTTTTT.

This clone was recorded at least ten times. The chain uses TRBV10-3 and TRBJ1-2; TRBD1 is a possible D gene (6 bases). Germline lookup yields CDR1 ENHRY and CDR2 SYGVKD. V lost 3 bases and J 0 bases, leaving 11 bases between the germline ends. This CDR3 region has 15 residues. CDR3 protein: CAISDTGTPNYGYTF. The CDR3 bases are TGTGCCATCAGTGATACCGGGACACCTAACTATGGCTACACCTTC.

The V gene is TRBV5-4, the J gene TRBJ2-1, with 10 positions matching TRBD2. Germline values: CDR1 SGHNT, CDR2 YYREEE (reference sequence). Germline trimming cut 4 bases from V and 5 bases from J; bases unmatched to any gene: 6. The CDR3 is 15 residues long. The CDR3 sequence: CASSLTSGTHNEQFF. DNA of the CDR3: TGTGCCAGCAGCCTCACTAGCGGGACTCACAATGAGCAGTTCTTC.

The chain combines TRBV18 with TRBJ2-7; 7 nucleotides match TRBD2. Germline V gene data show CDR1 as KGHSH and CDR2 as LQKENI. CDR3 length equals 13 residues. V was pared by 2 bases and J by 3 bases, with 1 base of the junction left unmatched. CDR3 sequence: CASSPSGNYEQYF. The CDR3, as DNA: TGTGCCAGCTCACCAAGCGGGAACTACGAGCAGTACTTC.

The V gene is TRBV28, the J gene TRBJ1-5, with D maybe TRBD1 (5 bases). The CDR3 loop spans 14 amino acids. V gave up 7 bases and J gave up 6 bases, with 16 bases separating them. Germline V lookup: CDR1 MDHEN, CDR2 SYDVKM. CDR3 protein: CASTGLGGIQPQHF. The CDR3 nucleotides are TGTGCCAGCACGGGACTGGGTGGAATTCAGCCCCAGCATTTT.